The present T cell receptor beta chain was sequenced within a study of molecular identifiers for immune sequencing clone quantification. TCRdb reanalysed the PCR reads using MiXCR and keeps one entry per CDR3 protein. The sample comprises hundreds of thousands of distinct CDR3 sequences, around 20% of which are singletons, and under 0.95% rests with the top ten. This clonotype was seen repeatedly, ten times or more. This CDR3 region has 12 residues. The V gene's germline CDR1 is SNHLY and CDR2 FYNNEI. V lost 9 bases to trimming and J lost 5 bases, with 14 bases between them. Based on a CD8+CD4-CCR7+CD45RA+ profile, naive CD8 T cells were sorted.

The rearrangement uses TRBV2 and TRBJ2-7; perhaps TRBD1 as D (6 bases). The TCR was taken from a human donor in good health. Some libraries in this study had Jurkat cell RNA spiked in. The sample comprised naive CD8+ T cells from blood, with Jurkat cell RNA spiked in. Subset given: FACS-sorted CD8+CD4-CCR7+CD45RA+ naive T cells. The CDR3 sequence is CARRAGAHEQYF. Here the CDR3 DNA reads TGTGCCAGGAGGGCAGGGGCGCACGAGCAGTACTTC.